Following are 15 T cell receptor beta chains from one sample sequenced in a study of patients and donors after allogeneic stem cell transplantation. A single record per CDR3 protein comes from TCRdb applying MiXCR to the RT-PCR reads. The sample holds 920,000 or so distinct CDR3 sequences; about a sixth are singletons and the top ten take around 6%. Sequencing input: blood, either unsorted or a sorted T cell fraction (not recorded which). Source of these receptors: a human donor who was either an allogeneic HSCT recipient or a stem cell or donor lymphocyte infusion donor (not recorded which). It is not recorded whose cells these are; they may come from a transplant donor.

The chain is built from TRBV7-9 and TRBJ1-5; the match to TRBD1 covers 7 bases. Germline V gene data show CDR1 as SEHNR and CDR2 as FQNEAQ (reference sequence). The V and J ends lost 4 bases and 7 bases, in that order; junction bases with no gene match: 10. This CDR3 has 15 amino acids. The CDR3 nucleotides read TGTGCCAGCAGCTACGGACAGGTTTTTAACCAGCCCCAGCATTTT. Translation: CASSYGQVFNQPQHF.

DNA for the CDR3: TGCAGTGCTAGCCAGGGTGGAAAAACAGATACGCAGTATTTT. Its protein is CSASQGGKTDTQYF. The chain is built from TRBV20-1 and TRBJ2-3, with D perhaps TRBD1 (5 bases). Germline V gene lookup returns CDR1 DFQATT and CDR2 SNEGSKA (reference sequence). The CDR3 runs 14 residues. Trimming pared 3 bases from V and 3 bases from J, leaving 13 bases between.

The chain links TRBV6-2 or TRBV6-3 to TRBJ1-2; tentatively, D is TRBD1 (6 bases). This CDR3 is 14 amino acids long. V was clipped by 6 bases and J by 3 bases, with 14 bases between them. Looked up from germline, CDR1 is MNHEY and CDR2 is SVGEGT. The chain's CDR3 is CASSRRGSHYGYTF. CDR3 in DNA: TGTGCCAGCAGCCGAAGGGGGAGCCACTATGGCTACACCTTC.

This chain uses TRBV28 with TRBJ1-5, with a tentative D call TRBD1 (5 bases). CDR3 length: 15 residues. The germline V and J ends were trimmed by 6 bases and 4 bases, with 16 bases remaining between them. Germline CDR1 and CDR2: MDHEN and SYDVKM. CDR3 nucleotides: TGTGCCAGCAGCCCCGGCGGGGCGGAGAATCAGCCCCAGCATTTT. Translated: CASSPGGAENQPQHF.

This clonotype was seen more than once but under ten times. V is TRBV5-6 and J is TRBJ1-3, with D unclear. Germline CDR1 is SGHDT and CDR2 is YYEEEE. Trimming took off 0 bases at V and 1 base at J, with 11 bases between the two ends. There are 16 residues in the CDR3. CDR3 sequence: CASSLGLSGSGNTIYF. The CDR3 DNA reads TGTGCCAGCAGCTTGGGGCTATCGGGGTCTGGAAACACCATATATTTT.

The chain has TRBV29-1 and TRBJ2-1; D is possibly TRBD2 (7 bases). Per the germline V gene, CDR1 is SQVTM and CDR2 is ANQGSEA. The V and J ends lost 3 bases and 2 bases respectively, with 23 bases between them. CDR3 length: 18 amino acids. CDR3 residues: CSVEPSGVGGGPYNEQFF. The CDR3 region has the DNA TGCAGCGTTGAGCCCTCAGGGGTAGGCGGGGGCCCCTACAATGAGCAGTTCTTC.

This clonotype was counted a few times. This chain connects TRBV27 to TRBJ2-2; the D is unclear. Trimming removed 5 bases from V and 4 bases from J, with 17 bases in between. The CDR3 totals 16 residues. Germline values: CDR1 MNHEY, CDR2 SMNVEV (reference sequence). Written as DNA, the CDR3 is TGTGCCAGCAGTCCTCGGACCCCTTTTGGCACCGGGGAGCTGTTTTTT. Its translation: CASSPRTPFGTGELFF.

This clonotype came up a few times. The chain couples TRBV20-1 to TRBJ2-7; no reliable D call. This CDR3 has 13 residues. Trimming shortened V by 0 bases and J by 2 bases, and 8 bases separated the two germline ends. Looked up from germline, CDR1 is DFQATT and CDR2 is SNEGSKA (reference sequence). CDR3 sequence: CSARDTSAYEQYF. For the CDR3, the DNA is TGCAGTGCTAGAGATACTTCTGCCTACGAGCAGTACTTC.

This clonotype was recorded a few times. The chain employs TRBV24-1 and TRBJ2-6; no reliable D call. Germline values: CDR1 KGHDR, CDR2 SFDVKD. Trimming stripped 4 bases from V and 4 bases from J, with 10 bases between. The CDR3 length is 15 residues. The DNA of the CDR3 is TGTGCCACCAGTGAGCACAGCTCGGGGGCCAACGTCCTGACTTTC. This encodes CATSEHSSGANVLTF.

In its sample, this clonotype was seen a few times. The rearrangement uses TRBV9 and TRBJ2-1; 9 bases align to TRBD2. Trimming took 5 bases from V and 6 from J; bases not matched to a gene: 12. The germline V gene has CDR1 SGDLS and CDR2 YYNGEE. The CDR3 sequence is 16 residues long. This CDR3 reads CASSVVGQAGGNEQFF. CDR3 coding DNA: TGTGCCAGCAGTGTCGTAGGTCAAGCGGGAGGCAATGAGCAGTTCTTC. Using reference TRBV9 and TRBJ2-1 for the parts outside the CDR3, the full variable domain is DSGVTQTPKHLITATGQRVTLRCSPRSGDLSVYWYQQSLDQGLQFLIQYYNGEERAKGNILERFSAQQFPDLHSELNLSSLELGDSALYFCASSVVGQAGGNEQFFGPGTRLTVL.

This clonotype was counted between two and nine times. The V and J genes are TRBV4-1 and TRBJ2-3; no firm D call. The germline V gene encodes CDR1 MGHRA and CDR2 YSYEKL. The CDR3 contains 16 residues. Deletions cut 4 bases from V and 0 bases from J, with 14 bases between. The CDR3: CASSPEDTRSTDTQYF. CDR3 in DNA: TGCGCCAGCAGCCCAGAAGACACGCGGAGCACAGATACGCAGTATTTT.

V gene TRBV6-5 combines with J gene TRBJ1-4; 7 bases fit TRBD1. The germline gives CDR1 MNHEY, CDR2 SVGAGI. The CDR3 runs 13 residues. Trimming cost V 4 bases and J 7 bases; bases outside gene matches: 3. This CDR3 reads CASSSTGFEKLFF. The CDR3 DNA reads TGTGCCAGCAGTTCGACAGGGTTTGAAAAACTGTTTTTT.

The CDR3 DNA follows: TGCGCCAGCATTGGACTAGCGGGAGGGATCGGCACAGATACGCAGTATTTT. Protein product: CASIGLAGGIGTDTQYF. This chain uses TRBV5-1 with TRBJ2-3; 15 bases are shared with TRBD2. Germline values: CDR1 SGHRS, CDR2 YFSETQ. CDR3 length: 17 amino acids. V shed 6 bases and J 1 base; nucleotides not matched to a gene: 6.

This sequence joins TRBV6-1 and TRBJ1-1, with D hard to call. Between the trimmed V and J ends, which lost 2 bases and 11 bases, there was a span of 12 bases. The CDR3 length is 12 residues. Germline V gives CDR1 MNHNS, CDR2 SASEGT. This CDR3 is CASSEWIQGAFF. The CDR3 DNA follows: TGTGCCAGCAGTGAATGGATTCAAGGGGCTTTCTTT.

The chain employs TRBV24-1 and TRBJ2-5; TRBD1 or TRBD2 may be the D gene (5 bases each). CDR1 is KGHDR, CDR2 SFDVKD, per germline. The CDR3 runs to 16 residues. V was pared by 5 bases and J by 5 bases, with 20 bases between. The CDR3 DNA sequence: TGTGCCACCAGTGGGGGACGGAGAGACGGCGGGGAGACCCAGTACTTC. Amino acid sequence: CATSGGRRDGGETQYF.